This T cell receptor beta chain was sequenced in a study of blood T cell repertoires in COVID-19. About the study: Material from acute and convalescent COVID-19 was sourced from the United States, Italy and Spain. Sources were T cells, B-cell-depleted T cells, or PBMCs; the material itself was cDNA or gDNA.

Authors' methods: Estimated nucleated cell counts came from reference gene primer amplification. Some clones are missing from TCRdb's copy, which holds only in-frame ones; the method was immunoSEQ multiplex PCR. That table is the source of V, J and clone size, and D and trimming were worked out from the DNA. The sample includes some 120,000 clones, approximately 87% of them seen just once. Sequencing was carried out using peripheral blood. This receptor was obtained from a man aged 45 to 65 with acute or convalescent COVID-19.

The CDR3 sequence: CASLGPSQETQYF. CDR3 nucleotide sequence: TGTGCCAGCCTGGGGCCGTCCCAAGAGACCCAGTACTTC. The chain carries TRBV12-3 or TRBV12-4 and TRBJ2-5; possibly TRBD1 for D (5 bases). This CDR3 spans 13 amino acids. Trimming left V 8 bases short and J 1 base short, with 11 bases between.